The 22 T cell receptor beta chains presented below share a single source sample, sequenced in a study of T-cell reconstitution after alpha-beta-depleted transplantation in children (dated by TCRdb to 2015 to 2016). Library creation used PCR. This sample was sequenced with an Illumina HiSeq 2500. TCR libraries were prepared with molecular barcoding, using unique molecular identifiers to normalize TCRbeta repertoire quantification. TCRdb applied fastp at Q25 and MiXCR to the public reads, then kept only in-frame beta chains. Rows are combined by CDR3 protein, so each entry shows the most common genes and DNA. The sample table lists approximately 6,200 distinct CDR3 sequences, about 15% of them with a count of one. The ten most abundant clones make up less than 7% of the sample. The sample's treatment or condition label, in plain terms: allogeneic hematopoietic cell transplantation with graft depleted of TCRalphabeta T cells and CD19 B cells.

The sequenced sample was PBMCs, obtained before TCRalphabeta/CD19-depleted stem cell transplant. Receptors originate from a boy aged 10-17 years with acute lymphoblastic leukemia, due to receive a stem cell transplant.

The J gene is TRBJ1-2, the V gene TRBV5-4, with 11 nucleotides matching TRBD1. Germline V lookup: CDR1 SGHNT, CDR2 YYREEE (reference sequence). The CDR3 contains 16 residues. The trim removed 3 bases at V and 2 bases at J, leaving 6 bases unmatched. CDR3 bases: TGTGCCAGCAGCTGGGACAGGGGGGGCCTAAACTATGGCTACACCTTC. Its protein is CASSWDRGGLNYGYTF.

This clonotype rates as medium-sized. This sequence joins TRBV5-1 and TRBJ2-6; D is unclear. The CDR3 is made up of 15 amino acids. The V gene lost 5 bases and the J gene lost 2 bases, with 11 bases spanning the gap. CDR1 is SGHRS and CDR2 is YFSETQ in the germline V gene. This CDR3 reads CASRPGLAGANVLTF. CDR3 in DNA: TGCGCCAGCAGGCCAGGCCTTGCTGGGGCCAACGTCCTGACTTTC.

This clonotype was detected once. V usage is TRBV7-4 and J usage is TRBJ2-3, with 10 bases that match TRBD2. The CDR3 sequence is 16 residues long. The V gene end was trimmed by 11 bases and the J gene end by 5 bases; junction bases not matched to a gene: 16. The V gene's germline CDR1 is SGHVT and CDR2 SQSDAQ. The CDR3 protein is CASWFPSGRALDTQYF. The CDR3 DNA follows: TGTGCCTCCTGGTTCCCCAGCGGGAGGGCCTTAGATACGCAGTATTTT.

This clonotype is labeled medium-sized. V usage is TRBV7-9 and J usage is TRBJ2-5; 7 positions agree with TRBD1. The CDR3 contains 14 residues. Germline CDR1 and CDR2: SEHNR and FQNEAQ (reference sequence). V was pared by 6 bases and J by 3 bases, with 7 bases of the junction left unmatched. The chain's CDR3 is CASRWTGAEETQYF. The CDR3 DNA sequence: TGTGCCAGCAGGTGGACAGGAGCAGAAGAGACCCAGTACTTC. The variable domain in full, completed from reference TRBV7-9 and TRBJ2-5, reads DTGVSQNPRHKITKRGQNVTFRCDPISEHNRLYWYRQTLGQGPEFLTYFQNEAQLEKSRLLSDRFSAERPKGSFSTLEIQRTEQGDSAMYLCASRWTGAEETQYFGPGTRLLVL.

V usage is TRBV19 and J usage is TRBJ1-5; no clear D. This CDR3 is 15 amino acids long. The V end lost 3 bases, the J end lost 7 bases, and 16 bases lay between the germline ends. Germline CDR1 and CDR2: LNHDA and SQIVND (reference sequence). In DNA, the CDR3 is TGTGCCAGTAGTATTTACCACGGGGAAGGACAGCCCCAGCATTTT. The encoded protein is CASSIYHGEGQPQHF.

The sample holds many counts of this clonotype. This chain uses TRBV7-2 with TRBJ2-3, with D tentatively TRBD2 (6 bases). V dropped 1 base and J dropped 0 bases, with 14 bases sitting between them. CDR1 SGHTA and CDR2 FQGNSA come from the germline V gene. This CDR3 region has 17 residues. The CDR3 is CASSLVWDGTSTDTQYF. In DNA, the CDR3 is TGTGCCAGCAGCTTAGTATGGGACGGGACTAGCACAGATACGCAGTATTTT.

This sequence joins TRBV28 and TRBJ1-5, with D maybe TRBD1 (5 bases). With 6 bases removed from V and 0 bases from J, the gap between germline ends came to 12 bases. In germline, CDR1 is MDHEN, CDR2 SYDVKM. CDR3 length: 15 amino acids. The CDR3: CASRSGGGSNQPQHF. The CDR3 bases are TGTGCCAGCAGGTCCGGTGGGGGTAGCAATCAGCCCCAGCATTTT.

The table lists this clonotype with a few counts. The chain has TRBV19 and TRBJ1-5; D gene ambiguous. Germline CDR1 and CDR2: LNHDA and SQIVND (reference sequence). The CDR3 runs 12 residues. Between the trimmed V and J ends, which lost 5 bases and 5 bases, there was a span of 7 bases. In nucleotides, the CDR3 is TGTGCCAGTAGTCTGGGGTATCAGCCCCAGCATTTT. Translation: CASSLGYQPQHF.

This clonotype is medium-sized within its sample. CDR3 residues: CSASSRDSYSYEQYF. The CDR3 DNA reads as TGCAGTGCTAGCAGCCGGGACTCGTACTCCTACGAGCAGTACTTC. The genes are TRBV20-1 and TRBJ2-7, with a tentative D call TRBD2 (6 bases). V lost 3 bases and J lost 0, with 15 bases in between. The CDR3 totals 15 residues. CDR1 DFQATT and CDR2 SNEGSKA come from the germline V gene (reference sequence).

This clonotype was detected ten times or more. The chain uses TRBV7-2 and TRBJ2-7, with D possibly called TRBD1 or TRBD2 (5 bases each). The germline gives CDR1 SGHTA, CDR2 FQGNSA. V was trimmed by 6 bases and J by 0 bases, leaving 15 bases between them. This CDR3 is built from 15 residues. As DNA, the CDR3 is TGTGCCAGCAGTTCGGGACCTGTCAGCTCCTACGAGCAGTACTTC. Translation: CASSSGPVSSYEQYF.

This clonotype is medium-sized (0.01 to 0.1%). The chain has TRBV5-6 and TRBJ2-5, with 13 bases identical to TRBD2. Per germline, CDR1 SGHDT and CDR2 YYEEEE. The CDR3 totals 19 residues. J was trimmed by 2 bases and V by 6 bases; bases with no gene match: 16. The CDR3 loop is CASNLRRDRGLAGQETQYF. The CDR3 DNA sequence: TGTGCCAGCAACCTACGCCGGGACAGGGGACTAGCGGGACAAGAGACCCAGTACTTC.

This clonotype was counted ten times or more. The chain joins TRBV7-9 to TRBJ2-3; 13 nucleotides match TRBD2. V lost 3 bases to trimming and J lost 4 bases; unmatched junction nucleotides: 4. This CDR3 has 16 amino acids. Germline values: CDR1 SEHNR, CDR2 FQNEAQ (reference sequence). CDR3: CASSFTSGRAADTQYF. CDR3 in DNA: TGTGCCAGCAGCTTTACTAGCGGGAGGGCCGCAGATACGCAGTATTTT.

In its sample, this clonotype is medium-sized. V is TRBV13 and J is TRBJ2-6, with D unclear. V was clipped by 4 bases and J by 0 bases, with 10 bases between them. The CDR3 is 16 residues long. Germline CDR1 and CDR2: PRHDT and FYEKMQ (reference sequence). The CDR3 spells CASSSTAFSGANVLTF. For the CDR3, the DNA is TGTGCCAGCAGCTCTACAGCGTTCTCTGGGGCCAACGTCCTGACTTTC.

Concerning this clonotype: Its ends do not fully match the called genes, so a read error is possible. V is TRBV5-6 and J is TRBJ2-1; 12 positions match TRBD2. The CDR3 spans 16 residues. Germline CDR1 SGHDT, CDR2 YYEEEE. The CDR3 bases are TGTGCCAGGAGCTCGGGGCTAGCGGGAGGGCCGGGTGAGCAGTTCTTC. Protein product: CARSSGLAGGPGEQFF.

By share, this clonotype ranks as medium-sized (0.01 to 0.1%). This rearrangement joins TRBV7-2 to TRBJ2-1; 11 bases are a match to TRBD2. Germline V gene lookup returns CDR1 SGHTA and CDR2 FQGNSA. The CDR3 has 15 residues. The J segment lost 8 bases and the V segment lost 4 bases, leaving 7 bases of the junction unmatched. CDR3 protein: CASSSIAGGTYEQFF. The CDR3 nucleotides read TGTGCCAGCAGCTCAATAGCGGGGGGGACCTATGAGCAGTTCTTC.

This clonotype rates as medium-sized. The chain combines TRBV4-1 with TRBJ2-3; TRBD2 might be the D (6 bases). The CDR3 runs to 16 residues. Trimming removed 0 bases at V and 2 bases at J, with 12 bases between. From germline, CDR1 is MGHRA and CDR2 YSYEKL. CDR3 DNA sequence: TGCGCCAGCAGCCAAGAAGAGGAGGGACTCACAGATACGCAGTATTTT. Residues: CASSQEEEGLTDTQYF.

By frequency in the sample, this clonotype is medium-sized. The CDR3 reads CASSFRSLNEKLFF. The CDR3 DNA sequence: TGTGCCAGCAGTTTCCGCAGCCTTAATGAAAAACTGTTTTTT. The genes are TRBV12-3 or TRBV12-4 and TRBJ1-4; no clear D. CDR3 length: 14 residues. The V end was cut by 3 bases, the J end by 4 bases, with 9 bases between.

This clonotype is classed as medium-sized (0.01 to 0.1%). This chain connects TRBV18 to TRBJ1-1, with no clear D. Trimming cost V 3 bases and J 1 base, with 6 bases left between them. This CDR3 comprises 13 residues. CDR1 KGHSH and CDR2 LQKENI come from the germline V gene. The chain's CDR3 is CASSPGQNTEAFF. CDR3 nucleotide sequence: TGTGCCAGCTCACCCGGCCAGAACACTGAAGCTTTCTTT.

Ten or more counts support this clonotype. The rearrangement joins TRBV6-2 or TRBV6-3 to TRBJ1-2; D is uncertain. The germline V gene encodes CDR1 MNHEY and CDR2 SVGEGT. CDR3 length: 14 amino acids. V was trimmed by 0 bases and J by 4 bases, leaving 9 bases between them. The CDR3 DNA is TGTGCCAGCAGTTACTCGGATTTCCGCTATGGCTACACCTTC. This sequence encodes CASSYSDFRYGYTF.

The sample holds many counts of this clonotype. The rearrangement joins TRBV7-6 to TRBJ2-7; D is tentatively TRBD1 or TRBD2 (5 bases each). CDR3 length equals 12 residues. The ends were cut back, 5 bases at V and 5 bases at J, with 10 bases in the middle. Germline V gives CDR1 SGHVS, CDR2 FNYEAQ. DNA for the CDR3: TGTGCCAGCAGCCCAATGGGGGACGAGCAGTACTTC. This translates into CASSPMGDEQYF.

This clonotype is labeled medium-sized. This rearrangement joins TRBV5-1 to TRBJ2-1, with D possibly called TRBD1 or TRBD2 (5 bases each). V was shortened by 4 bases and J by 1 base, with 9 bases between the two germline ends. CDR3 length equals 14 residues. CDR1 is SGHRS, CDR2 YFSETQ, per germline. CDR3 residues: CASSGGNSYNEQFF. CDR3 DNA: TGCGCCAGCAGCGGGGGAAATTCCTACAATGAGCAGTTCTTC.

This clonotype is medium-sized in the sample. The V call is TRBV15, the J call TRBJ1-2, with TRBD1 as a possible D gene (5 bases). V lost 4 bases and J 7 bases, leaving 16 bases between the germline ends. Germline lookup yields CDR1 LNHNV and CDR2 YYDKDF (reference sequence). The CDR3 has 14 amino acids. The CDR3 here is CATSTRALRGGYTF. Here the CDR3 DNA reads TGTGCCACCAGCACCAGGGCCCTGAGGGGTGGCTACACCTTC.